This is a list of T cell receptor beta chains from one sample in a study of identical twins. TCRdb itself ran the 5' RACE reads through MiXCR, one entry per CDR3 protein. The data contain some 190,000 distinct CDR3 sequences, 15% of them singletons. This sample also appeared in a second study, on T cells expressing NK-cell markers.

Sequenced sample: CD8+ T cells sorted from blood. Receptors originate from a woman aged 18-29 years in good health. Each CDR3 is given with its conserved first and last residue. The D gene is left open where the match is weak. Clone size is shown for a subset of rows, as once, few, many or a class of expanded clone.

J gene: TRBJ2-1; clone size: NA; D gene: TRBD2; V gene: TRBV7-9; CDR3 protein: CASTPPSGGTPCF; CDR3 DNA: TGTGCCAGCACCCCGCCCAGCGGGGGAACCCCTTGCTTC
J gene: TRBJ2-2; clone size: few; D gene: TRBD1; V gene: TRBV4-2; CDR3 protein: CASSHPGTENTGELFF; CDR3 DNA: TGTGCCAGCAGCCACCCCGGGACAGAGAACACCGGGGAGCTGTTTTTT
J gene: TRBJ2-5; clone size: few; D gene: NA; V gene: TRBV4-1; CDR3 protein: CASSRPGVTQYF; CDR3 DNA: TGCGCCAGCAGCCGCCCAGGAGTGACCCAGTACTTC
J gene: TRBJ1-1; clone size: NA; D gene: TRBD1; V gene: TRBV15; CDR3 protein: CATSSYRGAPEAFF; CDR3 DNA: TGTGCCACCAGCAGTTACAGGGGAGCGCCTGAAGCTTTCTTT
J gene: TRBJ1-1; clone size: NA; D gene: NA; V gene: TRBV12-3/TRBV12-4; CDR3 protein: CASSLVPRTNTEAFF; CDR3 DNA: TGTGCCAGCAGTTTAGTCCCACGGACGAACACTGAAGCTTTCTTT
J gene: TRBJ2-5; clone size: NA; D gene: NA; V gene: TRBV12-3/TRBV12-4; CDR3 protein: CASSFDSREETQYF; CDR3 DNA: TGTGCCAGCAGTTTTGACAGTCGGGAGGAGACCCAGTACTTC
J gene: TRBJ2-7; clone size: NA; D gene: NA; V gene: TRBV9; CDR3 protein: CASSPGGHYEQYF; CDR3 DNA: TGTGCCAGCAGCCCAGGAGGGCACTACGAGCAGTACTTC
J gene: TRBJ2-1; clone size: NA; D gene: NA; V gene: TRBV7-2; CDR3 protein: CASSWRASGNEQFF; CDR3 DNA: TGTGCCAGCAGCTGGAGAGCTTCGGGCAATGAGCAGTTCTTC
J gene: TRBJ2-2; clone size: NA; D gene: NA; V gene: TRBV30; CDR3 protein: CAWRGTVLTGELFF; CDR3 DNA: TGTGCCTGGCGGGGGACGGTTCTCACCGGGGAGCTGTTTTTT
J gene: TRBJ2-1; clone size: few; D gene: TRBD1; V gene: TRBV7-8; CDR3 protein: CASSEGARGYSNEQFF; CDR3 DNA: TGTGCCAGCAGCGAAGGTGCCAGGGGGTATAGCAATGAGCAGTTCTTC
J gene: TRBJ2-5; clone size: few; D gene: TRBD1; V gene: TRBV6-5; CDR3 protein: CASSYSGQQETQYF; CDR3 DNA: TGTGCCAGCAGTTACTCGGGACAGCAAGAGACCCAGTACTTC
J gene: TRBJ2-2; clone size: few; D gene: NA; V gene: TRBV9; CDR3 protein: CASSGEAGDTGELFF; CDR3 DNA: TGTGCCAGCAGCGGAGAAGCAGGGGACACCGGGGAGCTGTTTTTT